Presented here are 3 T cell receptor beta chains from one specimen sequenced in a study of cytomegalovirus exposure and HLA in healthy donors. A multiplex PCR was run with 60 Vbeta primers and 13 Jbeta primers. Clones were sequenced by immunoSEQ multiplex PCR, and TCRdb holds only the in-frame ones, with some missing. The sample holds approximately 100,000 clones, 60% to 85% seen once. Specimen: PBMCs. The source of these receptors is a male donor in good health and CMV-seropositive.

This chain connects TRBV7-9 to TRBJ2-2; 9 nucleotides line up with TRBD1. Germline loops: CDR1 SEHNR, CDR2 FQNEAQ (reference sequence). This CDR3 has 15 amino acids. V was clipped by 5 bases and J by 5 bases; unmatched bases: 6. CDR3 coding DNA: TGTGCCAGCAGCCCCGGACAGGGGAAGACCGGGGAGCTGTTTTTT. Amino acid sequence: CASSPGQGKTGELFF.

The CDR3: CASSLRGGTGEAFF. CDR3 coding DNA: TGTGCCAGCAGTTTGAGGGGGGGCACTGGTGAAGCTTTCTTT. This chain joins TRBV28 and TRBJ1-1; TRBD1 is a possible D gene (6 bases). Per the germline V gene, CDR1 is MDHEN and CDR2 is SYDVKM. The CDR3 totals 14 residues. Trimming left V 3 bases short and J 7 bases short, with 15 bases between.

This clone was seen once. The V call is TRBV5-4, the J call TRBJ1-2; perhaps TRBD1 as D (5 bases). This CDR3 is built from 13 residues. V lost 0 bases, J lost 4 bases, and 7 bases lay in between. The germline V gene has CDR1 SGHNT and CDR2 YYREEE (reference sequence). This chain's CDR3 is CASSLGQSYGYTF. The CDR3 nucleotides are TGTGCCAGCAGCTTGGGACAGAGCTATGGCTACACCTTC.